This T cell receptor beta chain was recorded in a study of blood T cell repertoires in COVID-19. For the study at large: Nucleic acid was either cDNA or gDNA, and it came from T cells, B-cell-depleted T cells, or PBMCs.

V lost 1 base and J lost 6, with 10 bases in between. Per germline, CDR1 GTSNPN and CDR2 SVGIG (reference sequence). The CDR3 has 12 residues. Authors' analysis steps: Reference gene primer amplification gave nucleated cell count estimates. This table comes from immunoSEQ multiplex PCR, and its TCRdb copy is limited to in-frame clones, with some not included. That table supplies the V and J calls and clone size; D and trimming were determined from the DNA. This sample has about 43,000 clones; more than 65% occur once, and the top ten carry around a quarter. This receptor was identified in a woman aged 60 to 75 with acute or convalescent COVID-19. Sequencing was carried out using peripheral blood. The chain links TRBV30 to TRBJ2-7; D is perhaps TRBD1 (6 bases). The CDR3, as DNA: TGTGCCTGGAGTGCCAGAGGGGGCGAGCAGTACTTC. Translation: CAWSARGGEQYF.